The rows below give T cell receptor beta chains drawn from one sample of a study of T-cell reconstitution after alpha-beta-depleted transplantation in children. Each CDR3 protein is one row after TCRdb ran MiXCR on the PCR reads. The repertoire includes tens of thousands of distinct CDR3 sequences, roughly 4.9% of them detected once, and 15% to 20% sits in the top ten. The material sequenced was PBMCs, mostly from graft donor cells, taken 180 days after TCRalphabeta/CD19-depleted stem cell transplant. These receptors were taken from a boy in the first two years of life who had a stem cell transplant for acute myeloid leukemia, so the T cells may come from the graft donor. CDR3s include the opening cysteine and the closing phenylalanine or tryptophan. Each record gives: D gene, J gene, V gene, clone size, CDR3 DNA, CDR3 protein. The D gene is left open where the match is weak. Clone size is given as once, few, many, or a class for an expanded clone.

>TRBD1|TRBJ2-1|TRBV5-1|many
TGCGCCAGCAGCCTTGGACAGGGGGCCTGGGTGAACAATGAGCAGTTCTTC
CASSLGQGAWVNNEQFF
>TRBD2|TRBJ2-1|TRBV7-3|many
TGTGCCAGCAGCGCCCGCCGTGGGACTAGCGGGGGTTACAATGAGCAGTTCTTC
CASSARRGTSGGYNEQFF
>-|TRBJ2-2|TRBV5-1|many
TGCGCCAGCAGCTTGGCTAGGGGGACCGGGGAGCTGTTTTTT
CASSLARGTGELFF
>TRBD1|TRBJ2-3|TRBV11-2|many
TGTGCCAGCAGCTTGTCCGGGACAGTCATAGATACGCAGTATTTT
CASSLSGTVIDTQYF
>-|TRBJ2-3|TRBV12-3/TRBV12-4|many
TGTGCCAGCAGTCCCACTGGGGGGACCCCAGATACGCAGTATTTT
CASSPTGGTPDTQYF
>-|TRBJ2-1|TRBV11-2|many
TGTGCCAGCAGCTTAATCGGGACCCGATACAATGAGCAGTTCTTC
CASSLIGTRYNEQFF
>TRBD2|TRBJ2-5|TRBV15|many
TGTGCCACCAGCAGGCCAGCGGGACCCTTGGGGGAGACCCAGTACTTC
CATSRPAGPLGETQYF
>-|TRBJ1-6|TRBV20-1|many
TGCAGTGCTAGTGGGGCTGCCCCCCACTTT
CSASGAAPHF
>-|TRBJ1-5|TRBV2|many
TGTGCCAGCAGTGGAGGGTTAAGCAATCAGCCCCAGCATTTT
CASSGGLSNQPQHF
>TRBD1|TRBJ1-5|TRBV5-6|many
TGTGCCAGCAGCTTTACAGGGGGGCAGCCCCAGCATTTT
CASSFTGGQPQHF
>TRBD2|TRBJ2-3|TRBV28|many
TGTGCCAGCAGTTTACCCGCGGGTCTAGCGGGGGGCTGGATCACAGATACGCAGTATTTT
CASSLPAGLAGGWITDTQYF
>-|TRBJ1-5|TRBV18|many
TGTGCCAGCTCACCTTGGGGTGAAGGCAATCAGCCCCAGCATTTT
CASSPWGEGNQPQHF
>-|TRBJ1-5|TRBV5-6|many
TGTGCCAGCAGCTTGGCCATGTTAGGCAATCAGCCCCAGCATTTT
CASSLAMLGNQPQHF
>-|TRBJ2-7|TRBV11-2|many
TGTGCCAGCAGCTTATCGATGGGAGGGGGGCTCTCCTACGAGCAGTACTTC
CASSLSMGGGLSYEQYF
>-|TRBJ2-1|TRBV7-2|many
TGTGCCAGCAGCCCACAGGGGACGGGGGGGCAGTTCTTC
CASSPQGTGGQFF
>-|TRBJ2-1|TRBV19|many
TGTGCCAGTAGTATTTCCGAGTCGATCTATGAGCAGTTCTTC
CASSISESIYEQFF
>-|TRBJ1-1|TRBV29-1|many
TGCAGCGTTGAACAGGGAGGGACTGAAGCTTTCTTT
CSVEQGGTEAFF
>-|TRBJ1-5|TRBV20-1|many
TGCAGTGCTAGAAATCCGGTCGGGAGGGATCAGCCCCAGCATTTT
CSARNPVGRDQPQHF